What follows describes a single T cell receptor (beta chain). The data were obtained in a study of identical twins. TCRdb reanalysed the 5' RACE reads using MiXCR and keeps one entry per CDR3 protein. This sample has 1,800,000 or so distinct CDR3 sequences, with about 31% found just once. The CDR3 has 17 residues. Trimming cost V 0 bases and J 5 bases; bases outside gene matches: 5. The V gene's germline CDR1 is SGHRS and CDR2 YFSETQ. The specimen was cord blood. The V and J genes are TRBV5-1 and TRBJ2-3; TRBD2 aligns across 14 bases. The sequence was obtained from a newborn girl in good health. The CDR3 nucleotides are TGCGCCAGCAGCTTGGAGGGACTAGCGGGGGCGGTAGATACGCAGTATTTT. This codes for CASSLEGLAGAVDTQYF. The full variable domain, completed using reference TRBV5-1 and TRBJ2-3, is KAGVTQTPRYLIKTRGQQVTLSCSPISGHRSVSWYQQTPGQGLQFLFEYFSETQRNKGNFPGRFSGRQFSNSRSEMNVSTLELGDSALYLCASSLEGLAGAVDTQYFGPGTRLTVL.